This T cell receptor (beta chain) was obtained from a study of T cells in localized non-small cell lung cancer. Remarks on this clone: Antigen unknown.

Libraries were prepared by immunoSEQ multiplex PCR; TCRdb keeps only in-frame clonotypes and omits some of them. The sample has 55,000 to 75,000 clones, about nine tenths seen once. Notes on the study in general: There was an association of higher blood T cell density with longer overall survival.

The CDR3 is made up of 15 amino acids. V trimming: 4 bases; J trimming: 7 bases; junction bases outside the gene matches: 8. Germline V gives CDR1 ENHRY, CDR2 SYGVKD. The sequence came from a man between 35 and 75 years old with stage I lung adenocarcinoma. The rearrangement links TRBV10-3 to TRBJ1-2, with 11 bases identical to TRBD1. Sequencing used peripheral blood, obtained before any cancer treatment. CDR3 sequence: CAISGSDRGPGGYTF. The CDR3 DNA follows: TGTGCCATCAGTGGATCGGACAGGGGGCCGGGTGGCTACACCTTC.